These T cell receptor beta chains were read from a single sample in a study of identical twins. TCRdb itself ran the 5' RACE reads through MiXCR, one entry per CDR3 protein. Of 1.5 million to 2 million distinct CDR3 sequences in the sample, 32% were seen once. The sequencing input was cord blood. These receptors originate from a newborn girl in good health. CDR3s include the opening cysteine and the closing phenylalanine or tryptophan. Fields, in order: J gene, V gene, clone size, D gene, CDR3 DNA, CDR3 protein. A D gene is named only where the DNA matches it firmly. Not every row has a clone size; where given, it reads once, few, many or a size class.

J: TRBJ1-4
V: TRBV27
size: .
D: .
DNA: TGTGCCAGCAGTTTATCCGGGGCGCTAAATGAAAAACTGTTTTTT
CDR3: CASSLSGALNEKLFF

J: TRBJ2-3
V: TRBV27
size: few
D: .
DNA: TGTGCCAGCAGTTTTGGGTGGACATACACTAATACGCAGTATTTT
CDR3: CASSFGWTYTNTQYF

J: TRBJ2-1
V: TRBV9
size: .
D: .
DNA: TGTGCCAGCAGCGTAGTTGACACACACAATGAGCAGTTCTTC
CDR3: CASSVVDTHNEQFF

J: TRBJ2-3
V: TRBV28
size: .
D: TRBD2
DNA: TGTGCCAGCAGCCAGTCCCGCCGGGGGGGGTATTTT
CDR3: CASSQSRRGGYF

J: TRBJ1-6
V: TRBV28
size: many
D: .
DNA: TGTGCCAGCAGCAGCTCCTATAATTCACCCCTCCACTTT
CDR3: CASSSSYNSPLHF

J: TRBJ2-1
V: TRBV12-3/TRBV12-4
size: .
D: TRBD2
DNA: TGTGCCAGCAGTCTTACACGTCTGACTAGCGGGAGTAATGAGCAGTTCTTC
CDR3: CASSLTRLTSGSNEQFF

J: TRBJ2-5
V: TRBV12-3/TRBV12-4
size: .
D: .
DNA: TGTGCCAGCAGTTTAGAAACCCTCCGGGTGGGAGAGCAGTACTTC
CDR3: CASSLETLRVGEQYF

J: TRBJ1-4
V: TRBV5-1
size: few
D: TRBD1
DNA: TGCGCCAGCAGCGAGACAGGGGGCACACGGGAAAAACTGTTTTTT
CDR3: CASSETGGTREKLFF

J: TRBJ2-7
V: TRBV12-3/TRBV12-4
size: many
D: TRBD2
DNA: TGTGCCAGCAGTTTAGAACTAGCGGGAGGATACGAGCAGTACTTC
CDR3: CASSLELAGGYEQYF

J: TRBJ1-6
V: TRBV12-3/TRBV12-4
size: .
D: .
DNA: TGTGCCAGCAGTTTAGTGAGTAGGGGATCACCCCCCCACTTT
CDR3: CASSLVSRGSPPHF

J: TRBJ1-2
V: TRBV20-1
size: .
D: .
DNA: TGCAGTGAACGGGACAACTATGGCTACACCTTC
CDR3: CSERDNYGYTF

J: TRBJ2-1
V: TRBV4-2
size: many
D: .
DNA: TGTGCCAGCAGCCGCAGACTACCGAGGACCCACAATGCCGACAATGAGCAGTTCTTC
CDR3: CASSRRLPRTHNADNEQFF

J: TRBJ1-2
V: TRBV4-2
size: many
D: .
DNA: TGCGCCAGCAGCCAAGACCCGGGACACTATGGCTACACCTTC
CDR3: CASSQDPGHYGYTF

J: TRBJ1-2
V: TRBV13
size: .
D: TRBD1
DNA: TGTGCCAGCAGCTTAGAACCACAGGGGGCGTATGGCTACACCTTC
CDR3: CASSLEPQGAYGYTF

J: TRBJ2-7
V: TRBV2
size: .
D: TRBD2
DNA: TGTGCCGTACCCGGACTAGCGGGAACCTACAATGAGCAGTACTTC
CDR3: CAVPGLAGTYNEQYF

J: TRBJ2-1
V: TRBV5-1
size: .
D: TRBD2
DNA: TGCGCCAGCAGTTTGGTAGGGACTAGCGGGGGACGATCCTACAATGAGCAGTTCTTC
CDR3: CASSLVGTSGGRSYNEQFF

J: TRBJ2-7
V: TRBV7-3
size: .
D: TRBD1
DNA: TGTGCCAGCAGGCCCCACGGGACAGAAAACTACGAGCAGTACTTC
CDR3: CASRPHGTENYEQYF

J: TRBJ2-5
V: TRBV6-5
size: few
D: .
DNA: TGTGCCAGCAGTTACACATACCCCGAGACCCAGTACTTC
CDR3: CASSYTYPETQYF

J: TRBJ2-3
V: TRBV3-1
size: .
D: .
DNA: TGTGCCAGCAGCCAAGACACTAGCACAGATACGCAGTATTTT
CDR3: CASSQDTSTDTQYF

J: TRBJ2-7
V: TRBV5-1
size: many
D: .
DNA: TGCGCCAGCAGCTTGACCCGGGACTACGAGCAGTACTTC
CDR3: CASSLTRDYEQYF

J: TRBJ2-3
V: TRBV20-1
size: many
D: .
DNA: TGCAGTGCCATAGCGGCTAGCACAGATACGCAGTATTTT
CDR3: CSAIAASTDTQYF

J: TRBJ2-1
V: TRBV27
size: .
D: .
DNA: TGTACCAGCATCCCCTCCGCTGTTAGCTCCTACAATGAGCAGTTCTTC
CDR3: CTSIPSAVSSYNEQFF

J: TRBJ1-2
V: TRBV2
size: .
D: .
DNA: TGTGCCAGCAGTCCCGGGGTACCTAACTATGGCTACACCTTC
CDR3: CASSPGVPNYGYTF

J: TRBJ2-5
V: TRBV6-2/TRBV6-3
size: few
D: .
DNA: TGTGCCAGCAGTTACTCCAGGAACGATCAAGAGACCCAGTACTTC
CDR3: CASSYSRNDQETQYF

J: TRBJ1-2
V: TRBV10-3
size: few
D: .
DNA: TGTGCCATCAGTCGGGGGGAGGTCTATGGCTACACCTTC
CDR3: CAISRGEVYGYTF

J: TRBJ2-7
V: TRBV6-1
size: .
D: TRBD1
DNA: TGTGCCAGCGTAACCGGGACAGGGCGCGTCGAGCAGTACTTC
CDR3: CASVTGTGRVEQYF

J: TRBJ2-7
V: TRBV5-1
size: once
D: .
DNA: TGCGCCAGCAGCTTGATCCCAGGAAGCGGAGTCTACAATGAGCAGTACTTC
CDR3: CASSLIPGSGVYNEQYF

J: TRBJ2-4
V: TRBV2
size: .
D: TRBD2
DNA: TGTGCCAGCAGCACTGGACTAGCGGTCCCAGACATTCAGTACTTC
CDR3: CASSTGLAVPDIQYF

J: TRBJ2-1
V: TRBV5-6
size: .
D: .
DNA: TGTGCCAGCAGCCCGGACAGACATTCCTACAATGAGCAGTTCTTC
CDR3: CASSPDRHSYNEQFF

J: TRBJ1-6
V: TRBV7-9
size: .
D: .
DNA: TGTGCCAGCAGCTCGAAACCGGACGCCTATAATTCACCCCTCCACTTT
CDR3: CASSSKPDAYNSPLHF

J: TRBJ2-1
V: TRBV6-6
size: .
D: TRBD1
DNA: TGTGCCAGCAGGTCGGAGGGACAGGGTCATTCCAATGAGCAGTTCTTC
CDR3: CASRSEGQGHSNEQFF

J: TRBJ1-1
V: TRBV12-3/TRBV12-4
size: .
D: .
DNA: TGTGCCAGCACTCTCGGCCCGGTAACTGAAGCTTTCTTT
CDR3: CASTLGPVTEAFF

J: TRBJ2-2
V: TRBV28
size: .
D: .
DNA: TGTGCCTCCTCCCCGGCGGGATTGGGAACCGGGGAGCTGTTTTTT
CDR3: CASSPAGLGTGELFF

J: TRBJ2-6
V: TRBV5-1
size: .
D: .
DNA: TGCGCCAGCAGCTGGACAGTTCGCTCTGGGGCCAACGTCCTGACTTTC
CDR3: CASSWTVRSGANVLTF

J: TRBJ1-2
V: TRBV27
size: .
D: .
DNA: TGTGCCAGCCTTCCGAGGACGGAAACTAACTATGGCTACACCTTC
CDR3: CASLPRTETNYGYTF

J: TRBJ2-5
V: TRBV5-1
size: .
D: TRBD1
DNA: TGCGCCAGCAGCCCGGGGACAGATGAGACCCAGTACTTC
CDR3: CASSPGTDETQYF

J: TRBJ1-5
V: TRBV2
size: .
D: .
DNA: TGTGCCAGCAGCTCCGACGGAAATCAGCCCCGGCATTTT
CDR3: CASSSDGNQPRHF